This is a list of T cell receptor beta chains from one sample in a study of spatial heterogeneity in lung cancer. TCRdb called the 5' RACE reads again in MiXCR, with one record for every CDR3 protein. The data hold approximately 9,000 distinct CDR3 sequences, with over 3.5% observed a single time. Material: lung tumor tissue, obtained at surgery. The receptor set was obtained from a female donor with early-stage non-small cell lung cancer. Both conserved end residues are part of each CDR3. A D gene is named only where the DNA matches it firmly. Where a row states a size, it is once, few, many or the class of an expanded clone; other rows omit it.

CASSLAGGQLAGVLVEQFF TGTGCCAGCAGCTTAGCGGGGGGCCAACTAGCGGGAGTATTAGTTGAGCAGTTCTTC TRBJ2-1 TRBV7-2 many TRBD2
CASSFRQVRETQYF TGCGCCAGCAGCTTCCGACAAGTTAGGGAGACCCAGTACTTC TRBJ2-5 TRBV5-1 NA NA
CASSRGQGISGANVLTF TGTGCCAGTAGTAGGGGACAGGGAATTTCTGGGGCCAACGTCCTGACTTTC TRBJ2-6 TRBV19 medium-sized TRBD1
CSARDRAGYQETQYF TGCAGTGCTAGAGATCGTGCGGGCTACCAAGAGACCCAGTACTTC TRBJ2-5 TRBV20-1 many NA
CASSQGNGFYEQYF TGTGCCAGCAGCCAAGGAAACGGCTTCTACGAGCAGTACTTC TRBJ2-7 TRBV3-1 many NA
CATSRTGGPSERYF TGTGCCACCAGTAGGACGGGAGGGCCCTCCGAGCGGTACTTC TRBJ2-7 TRBV15 NA TRBD2
CASSQSGGGHYEQYF TGTGCCAGCAGCCAAAGCGGAGGGGGGCATTACGAGCAGTACTTC TRBJ2-7 TRBV7-6 many NA
CSASKREGRGAKNIQYF TGCAGTGCTAGTAAGCGGGAGGGTCGTGGAGCCAAAAACATTCAGTACTTC TRBJ2-4 TRBV20-1 many TRBD2
CSARGADEQYF TGCAGTGCTAGAGGGGCAGACGAGCAGTACTTC TRBJ2-7 TRBV20-1 many NA
CASSLFVYEQYF TGCGCCAGCAGCTTGTTTGTCTACGAGCAGTACTTC TRBJ2-7 TRBV5-1 many NA
CASSLTGTRQETQYF TGTGCCAGCAGCTTAACCGGGACTAGACAGGAGACCCAGTACTTC TRBJ2-5 TRBV7-3 medium-sized TRBD2
CASSLDPVNSPLHF TGTGCCAGCAGCTTGGACCCAGTGAATTCACCCCTCCACTTT TRBJ1-6 TRBV5-6 few NA
CSAVDFNTGELFF TGCAGTGCTGTGGACTTCAACACCGGGGAGCTGTTTTTT TRBJ2-2 TRBV20-1 many NA
CASSPSGDTYRAFF TGTGCCAGCTCACCTAGCGGGGACACCTATCGAGCTTTCTTT TRBJ1-1 TRBV18 many NA
CSASSDTGELFF TGCAGTGCTAGTTCCGATACCGGGGAGCTGTTTTTT TRBJ2-2 TRBV20-1 many NA
CAWSRAGRFLYEQYF TGTGCCTGGAGTAGGGCAGGGAGATTCCTCTACGAGCAGTACTTC TRBJ2-7 TRBV30 NA NA
CATSEGEDTQYF TGTGCCACCAGCGAGGGGGAAGATACGCAGTATTTT TRBJ2-3 TRBV15 NA NA
CASSDYYEQYF TGTGCCAGCAGCGACTACTACGAGCAGTACTTC TRBJ2-7 TRBV28 many NA
CSCRGGQETQYF TGCAGCTGTAGAGGGGGACAAGAGACCCAGTACTTC TRBJ2-5 TRBV20-1 many NA
CASSLGGDTQYF TGCGCCAGCAGCCTGGGGGGAGATACGCAGTATTTT TRBJ2-3 TRBV5-1 many NA
CASSLALGRSTF TGTGCCAGCAGTTTAGCGTTGGGACGCTCTACCTTC TRBJ1-2 TRBV28 many NA
CSASSQNYGYTF TGCAGTGCTAGCTCTCAGAACTATGGCTACACCTTC TRBJ1-2 TRBV20-1 many NA
CSARDGGSHQPQHF TGCAGTGCTAGAGATGGAGGGTCGCATCAGCCCCAGCATTTT TRBJ1-5 TRBV20-1 many NA
CATSREWGSSEEGRDEQYF TGTGCCACCAGCAGAGAATGGGGAAGTTCGGAAGAAGGGCGTGACGAGCAGTACTTC TRBJ2-7 TRBV15 many NA
CASSTYGTIYEQYF TGTGCCAGTAGTACTTACGGGACTATCTACGAGCAGTACTTC TRBJ2-7 TRBV19 many TRBD2
CASSGGQGDYEQYF TGTGCCAGCAGCGGAGGACAGGGGGACTACGAGCAGTACTTC TRBJ2-7 TRBV2 many TRBD1
CSVGEGKRGNQPQHF TGCAGCGTTGGGGAGGGGAAACGAGGCAATCAGCCCCAGCATTTT TRBJ1-5 TRBV29-1 many NA
CSASGAGTYEQYF TGCAGTGCTAGCGGGGCGGGTACCTACGAGCAGTACTTC TRBJ2-7 TRBV20-1 many NA
CASSQDREGEKLFF TGTGCCAGCAGCCAAGACAGGGAGGGCGAAAAACTGTTTTTT TRBJ1-4 TRBV6-5 many TRBD1
CASSLASGSTDTQYF TGCGCCAGCAGCTTGGCTAGCGGGAGCACAGATACGCAGTATTTT TRBJ2-3 TRBV5-1 many TRBD2
CASSFKTGHNSPLHF TGTGCCAGCAGTTTTAAGACAGGGCATAATTCACCCCTCCACTTT TRBJ1-6 TRBV12-3/TRBV12-4 medium-sized TRBD1
CSSGGGAGSYEQYF TGCAGTTCGGGGGGGGGGGCTGGCTCCTACGAGCAGTACTTC TRBJ2-7 TRBV20-1 many TRBD2
CASSLGQKVYGYNF TGTGCCAGCAGTTTAGGGCAGAAGGTCTATGGCTACAACTTC TRBJ1-2 TRBV12-3/TRBV12-4 few NA
CASSPDRGTGELFF TGCGCCAGCAGCCCCGACAGGGGCACCGGGGAGCTGTTTTTT TRBJ2-2 TRBV5-1 many TRBD1
CAWMRGPGVLLIDSPLHF TGTGCCTGGATGAGGGGACCTGGCGTGCTACTTATAGATTCACCCCTCCACTTT TRBJ1-6 TRBV30 few NA
CASSQGRGLAGDLKETQYF TGTGCCAGCAGCCAAGGAAGAGGATTAGCGGGAGACTTGAAGGAGACCCAGTACTTC TRBJ2-5 TRBV14 many TRBD2
CASSFTGLDPRDGYTF TGTGCCAGCAGTTTTACCGGTTTGGATCCGAGAGATGGCTACACCTTC TRBJ1-2 TRBV27 many NA
CASSFQVNTEAFF TGTGCCAGCAGTTTTCAAGTGAACACTGAAGCTTTCTTT TRBJ1-1 TRBV3-1 many NA